The next 13 T cell receptor beta chains were all read from a single sample in a study of CD8 T cells in ankylosing spondylitis (dated by TCRdb to about 2017). Libraries were prepared through 5' RACE. For sequencing, an Illumina MiSeq was employed. Starting from the raw public reads, TCRdb applied fastp trimming at Q25, assembled clones with MiXCR and retained in-frame beta chains. All rows with the same CDR3 protein become a single entry with the most common DNA and genes. This sample lists about 30,000 distinct CDR3 sequences; 13% to 15% were detected once. Of the sample, 36% is held by the ten largest clones. Sequenced: blood. The receptors were sampled from a male donor with ankylosing spondylitis or in good health (not recorded which).

V gene TRBV7-2 combines with J gene TRBJ1-4, with D perhaps matching TRBD1 (5 bases). This CDR3 has 15 amino acids. V was cut by 3 bases and J by 4 bases, with 12 bases left in between. The germline gives CDR1 SGHTA, CDR2 FQGNSA. CDR3: CASSLGGTYNEKLFF. CDR3 nucleotide sequence: TGTGCCAGCAGCTTGGGAGGGACCTATAATGAAAAACTGTTTTTT.

The chain joins TRBV6-2 or TRBV6-3 to TRBJ2-5, with D tentatively TRBD1 or TRBD2 (6 bases each). Trimming stripped 7 bases from V and 6 bases from J, with 12 bases between. CDR1 is MNHEY, CDR2 SVGEGT, per germline. The length of the CDR3 is 12 residues. CDR3 bases: TGTGCCAGCAACCCGGGGGCAAAGACCCAGTACTTC. As protein: CASNPGAKTQYF.

The rearrangement uses TRBV20-1 and TRBJ2-3, with D unclear. The CDR3 sequence is 10 residues long. The germline V gene has CDR1 DFQATT and CDR2 SNEGSKA (reference sequence). The CDR3 DNA reads TGCAGCGCCCTTGGAGATACGCAGTATTTT. Amino acids: CSALGDTQYF.

This clonotype appeared many times. The chain recombines TRBV7-2 with TRBJ2-2; D may be TRBD1 (6 bases). Germline values: CDR1 SGHTA, CDR2 FQGNSA. Between the trimmed V and J ends, which lost 6 bases and 3 bases, there was a span of 17 bases. CDR3 size: 16 residues. CDR3 residues: CASRPGRGLDTGELFF. The CDR3 nucleotides are TGTGCCAGCAGACCCGGCAGGGGCCTGGACACCGGGGAGCTGTTTTTT.

The chain couples TRBV7-2 to TRBJ1-4, with 9 bases matching TRBD1. V was clipped by 4 bases and J by 7 bases; unmatched bases: 7. In germline, CDR1 is SGHTA, CDR2 FQGNSA. The CDR3 runs 15 residues. The CDR3 sequence is CASSSTGGTAEKLFF. As DNA, the CDR3 is TGTGCCAGCAGCTCCACAGGGGGCACGGCTGAAAAACTGTTTTTT.

J is TRBJ1-1 and V is TRBV25-1, with 7 bases identical to TRBD1. Germline CDR1 MGHDK, CDR2 SYGVNS. The J segment lost 3 bases and the V segment lost 5 bases, leaving 3 bases of the junction unmatched. The CDR3 extends over 13 amino acids. The CDR3 here is CASSSTGDTEAFF. In nucleotides, the CDR3 is TGTGCCAGCAGTTCCACAGGGGACACTGAAGCTTTCTTT.

A few counts support this clonotype. The chain combines TRBV25-1 with TRBJ2-3; no reliable D call. The CDR3 spans 14 residues. V was shortened by 7 bases and J by 0 bases, with 11 bases between the two germline ends. The germline V gene encodes CDR1 MGHDK and CDR2 SYGVNS. For the CDR3, the DNA is TGTGCCAGCACGAGCAGCCCTAGCACAGATACGCAGTATTTT. Encoded protein: CASTSSPSTDTQYF.

The chain links TRBV7-2 to TRBJ2-3, with 10 bases lining up with TRBD2. The CDR3 has 15 residues. The germline V gene encodes CDR1 SGHTA and CDR2 FQGNSA. V shed 5 bases and J 3 bases; nucleotides not matched to a gene: 5. CDR3 sequence: CASSLGLAATDTQYF. The CDR3 DNA reads TGTGCCAGCAGCCTCGGACTAGCGGCGACAGATACGCAGTATTTT.

This clonotype came up a few times. The V and J genes are TRBV5-1 and TRBJ1-1; TRBD1 matches at 8 bases. The V and J ends lost 4 bases and 1 base, in that order; junction bases with no gene match: 6. The CDR3 contains 15 residues. Germline V gene lookup returns CDR1 SGHRS and CDR2 YFSETQ. This chain's CDR3 is CASSPQTGANTEAFF. The CDR3 bases are TGCGCCAGCAGCCCCCAGACAGGGGCGAACACTGAAGCTTTCTTT.

This clonotype was detected only a few times. The chain recombines TRBV3-1 with TRBJ2-1; D gene uncertain. Trimming cost V 0 bases and J 8 bases, with 11 bases left between them. The CDR3 totals 14 residues. Germline V lookup: CDR1 LGHDT, CDR2 YNNKEL (reference sequence). The DNA for the CDR3 is TGTGCCAGCAGCCAAGACCCTAGTTTGGATGAGCAGTTCTTC. Its translation: CASSQDPSLDEQFF.

The chain has TRBV3-1 and TRBJ2-7, with TRBD2 identical over 10 bases. Germline V lookup: CDR1 LGHDT, CDR2 YNNKEL (reference sequence). The ends lost 5 bases at V and 2 bases at J; junction bases unmatched: 3. The CDR3 is 14 residues long. This CDR3 is CASSETSGTYEQYF. Written as DNA, the CDR3 is TGTGCCAGCAGCGAAACTAGCGGGACCTACGAGCAGTACTTC.

V is TRBV29-1 and J is TRBJ1-5, with 9 bases fitting TRBD1. In germline, CDR1 is SQVTM, CDR2 ANQGSEA. V was pared by 6 bases and J by 11 bases, with 8 bases of the junction left unmatched. The CDR3 extends over 12 amino acids. The CDR3 nucleotides read TGCAGCGTGGGGATACAGGGGGCGACCCAGCATTTT. Its protein product is CSVGIQGATQHF.

The rearrangement joins TRBV7-3 to TRBJ2-3; D might be TRBD1 (5 bases). The CDR3 is 13 residues long. V was shortened by 5 bases and J by 6 bases, with 12 bases between the two germline ends. CDR1 SGHTA and CDR2 FQGTGA come from the germline V gene. This chain's CDR3 is CASSRREADTQYF. In DNA, the CDR3 is TGTGCCAGCAGCCGCAGGGAAGCGGATACGCAGTATTTT.